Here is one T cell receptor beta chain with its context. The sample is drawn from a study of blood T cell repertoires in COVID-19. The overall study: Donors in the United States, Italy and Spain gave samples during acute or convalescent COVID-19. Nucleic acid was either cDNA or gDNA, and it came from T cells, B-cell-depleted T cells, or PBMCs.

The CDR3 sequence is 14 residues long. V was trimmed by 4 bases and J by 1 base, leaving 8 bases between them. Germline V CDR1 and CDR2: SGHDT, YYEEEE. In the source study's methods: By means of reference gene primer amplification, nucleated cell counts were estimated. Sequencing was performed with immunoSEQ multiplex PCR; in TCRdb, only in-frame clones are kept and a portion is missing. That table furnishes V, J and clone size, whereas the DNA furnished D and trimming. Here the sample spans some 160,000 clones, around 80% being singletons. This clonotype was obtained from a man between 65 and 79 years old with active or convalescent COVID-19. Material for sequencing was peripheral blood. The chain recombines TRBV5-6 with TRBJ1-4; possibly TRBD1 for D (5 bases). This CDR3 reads CASSGTGTNEKLFF. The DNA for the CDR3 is TGTGCCAGCAGCGGGACTGGAACTAATGAAAAACTGTTTTTT. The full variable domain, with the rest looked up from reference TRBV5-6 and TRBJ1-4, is DAGVTQSPTHLIKTRGQQVTLRCSPKSGHDTVSWYQQALGQGPQFIFQYYEEEERQRGNFPDRFSGHQFPNYSSELNVNALLLGDSALYLCASSGTGTNEKLFFGSGTQLSVL.